This entry features one T cell receptor (beta chain) sequence. The sample holds one count of this clone. Its antigen is not yet known. No clone much larger than this one lies a single base away; base qualities are absent. This sample was included in a study of brain metastases from non-small cell lung cancer (dated by TCRdb to about 2019). Study-wide context: The study profiled the immune microenvironment of paired resected primary tumors and brain metastases taken from patients with non-small-cell lung cancer.

Inclusive of the bounding cysteine and phenylalanine, the CDR3 is 15 residues long. CDR3 DNA only is kept here, 45 bases in frame from base 1. Cut back by 1 base and 2 bases, the V and J ends lie 12 bases apart. As encoded in the germline V gene, CDR1 is LGHNA while CDR2 is YSLEER. What the study reported, not specific to this receptor: T-cell infiltration was lower in brain metastases than in primary tumors (P < 0.001). Compared with the matched primary tumors, T-cell clones appeared to be expanded in just under 65% of brain metastases. Paired brain metastases and primary tumors largely shared TCR repertoires, although T-cell densities in the metastases were sparse.

The method was the immunoSEQ multiplex PCR assay. T-cell receptor beta chain repertoire sequencing was performed alongside a 770-gene immune expression panel. TCRdb took this table from immuneACCESS and kept in-frame rearrangements with V and J called. Such tables lack part of the clones; where checked against another copy, unresolved V genes explain under half of the gap, and the rest is unexplained. The sample yields more than 3,000 clones; about 86% were counted once. The top ten hold about 6.6% of the sample. A total of 30 to 40 patients with non-small-cell lung cancer that had been surgically resected, each with specimens from both a primary tumor and a brain metastasis, made up the cohort. The tumor specimens consisted of archival formalin-fixed, paraffin-embedded tissues.

Recombination linked TRBV4-3 to TRBJ2-7, with TRBD2 perhaps the D gene, on 5 matching bases. The clonotype originates from a donor at least 40 years old with non-small cell lung cancer. The sequenced sample was primary lung tumor tissue. Interpreted using the paper, the cell subset or site label stands for: primary lung tumor paired with brain metastasis. The base sequence is TGCGCCAGCAGCCAAGGGTTCGAGGGCGCCTACGAGCAGTACTTC. The translation is CASSQGFEGAYEQYF.